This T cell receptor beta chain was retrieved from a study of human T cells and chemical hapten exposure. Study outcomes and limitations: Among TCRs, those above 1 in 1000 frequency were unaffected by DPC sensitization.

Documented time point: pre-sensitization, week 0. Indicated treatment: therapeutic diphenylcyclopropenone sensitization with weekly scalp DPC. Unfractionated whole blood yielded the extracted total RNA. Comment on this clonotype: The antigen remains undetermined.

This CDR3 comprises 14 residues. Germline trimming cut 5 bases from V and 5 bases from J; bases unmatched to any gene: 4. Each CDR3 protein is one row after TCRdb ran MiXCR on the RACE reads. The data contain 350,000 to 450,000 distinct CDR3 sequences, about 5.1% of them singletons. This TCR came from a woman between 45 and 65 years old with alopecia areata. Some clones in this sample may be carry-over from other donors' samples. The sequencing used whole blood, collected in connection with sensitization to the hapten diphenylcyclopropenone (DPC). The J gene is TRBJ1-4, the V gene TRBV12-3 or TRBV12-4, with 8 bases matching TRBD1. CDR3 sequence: CASSPRQGNEKLFF. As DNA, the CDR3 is TGTGCCAGCAGTCCCCGACAGGGGAATGAAAAACTGTTTTTT.